The 22 T cell receptor beta chains below were found in one sample sequenced in a study of T cell responses to AZD1222 COVID-19 vaccine. Repertoires were generated with immunoSEQ multiplex PCR, while TCRdb's copy carries only in-frame clones and drops some. The top ten clones hold under 6.5% of a sample with 200,000 or so clones, about 87% of them seen once. The sequenced sample was peripheral blood, obtained on day 0 of AZD1222 vaccination. The receptors derive from an adult in good health.

This chain connects TRBV28 to TRBJ2-7; TRBD1 or TRBD2 may be the D gene (5 bases each). There are 14 residues in the CDR3. The V gene's germline CDR1 is MDHEN and CDR2 SYDVKM. The V end lost 7 bases, the J end lost 9 bases, and 22 bases lay between the germline ends. CDR3 loop: CASTRGVPDRGQYF. In DNA, the CDR3 is TGTGCCAGCACCCGAGGGGTGCCGGACCGAGGGCAGTACTTC.

This clone has just one count. The chain recombines TRBV6-1 with TRBJ2-7; D may be TRBD2 (6 bases). The CDR3 loop spans 15 amino acids. The V gene lost 3 bases and the J gene lost 3 bases, with 15 bases spanning the gap. CDR1 and CDR2 (germline): MNHNS, SASEGT. CDR3 coding DNA: TGTGCCAGCAGTGAGGCGGGGCTTGTGCGCTACGAGCAGTACTTC. It encodes CASSEAGLVRYEQYF.

In DNA, the CDR3 is TGTGCCAGCACCTCCACCGGGAGTGACACTGAAGCTTTCTTT. Translation gives CASTSTGSDTEAFF. The rearrangement joins TRBV3-1 (or the pseudogene TRBV3-2) to TRBJ1-1; D gene ambiguous. The CDR3 consists of 14 residues. The ends were cut back, 7 bases at V and 3 bases at J, with 15 bases in the middle. Per the germline V gene, CDR1 is LGHDT and CDR2 is YNNKEL (reference sequence).

This chain links TRBV2 with TRBJ1-6; D may be TRBD1 (5 bases). V was pared by 4 bases and J by 7 bases, with 14 bases between. The CDR3 runs to 15 residues. Germline V gene sequence: CDR1 SNHLY, CDR2 FYNNEI. The CDR3: CASSGGGVLNSPLHF. For the CDR3, the DNA is TGTGCCAGCAGTGGAGGAGGGGTTCTGAATTCACCCCTCCACTTT.

V is TRBV12-5 and J is TRBJ1-2; D is perhaps TRBD1 (5 bases). Per the germline V gene, CDR1 is LGHNT and CDR2 is FRNRAP. The CDR3 sequence is 13 residues long. V lost 1 base and J lost 3, with 6 bases in between. CDR3 coding DNA: TGTGCTAGTGGTTTGGGACAGCACTATGGCTACACCTTC. This encodes CASGLGQHYGYTF.

This clone was recorded once. DNA of the CDR3: TGTGCTAGTGGTTCGACATTAGATACGCAGTATTTT. Translating gives CASGSTLDTQYF. V and J are TRBV12-5 and TRBJ2-3; no reliable D call. Looked up from germline, CDR1 is LGHNT and CDR2 is FRNRAP. Trimming took off 4 bases at V and 5 bases at J, with 7 bases between the two ends. The CDR3 sequence is 12 residues long.

The chain employs TRBV30 and TRBJ2-7; tentative D call: TRBD1 (6 bases). Germline assignment: CDR1 GTSNPN and CDR2 SVGIG (reference sequence). Trimming removed 7 bases at V and 4 bases at J, with 20 bases between. The length of the CDR3 is 14 residues. CDR3: CASGGRGQGYEQYF. The CDR3 DNA reads TGTGCCTCCGGTGGCAGGGGACAAGGGTACGAGCAGTACTTC.

This rearrangement joins TRBV10-3 to TRBJ2-2; D is perhaps TRBD2 (5 bases). The CDR3 has 14 residues. The germline V gene has CDR1 ENHRY and CDR2 SYGVKD. Trimming took off 9 bases at V and 1 base at J, with 12 bases between the two ends. The CDR3 is CAIRGEGNTGELFF. CDR3 nucleotides: TGTGCCATAAGAGGCGAGGGGAACACCGGGGAGCTGTTTTTT.

The rearrangement joins TRBV6-4 to TRBJ1-5, with D possibly TRBD1 on 5 matching bases. The CDR3 covers 13 residues. From germline, CDR1 is MRHNA and CDR2 SNTAGT. V was cut by 4 bases and J by 6 bases, with 10 bases left in between. CDR3 bases: TGTGCCAGCAGTGCACAGGAGGGTCAGCCCCAGCATTTT. This translates into CASSAQEGQPQHF.

The chain combines TRBV18 with TRBJ1-1; 7 nucleotides match TRBD1. The CDR3 is 17 amino acids. Germline CDR1 KGHSH, CDR2 LQKENI. J was trimmed by 0 bases and V by 2 bases; bases with no gene match: 9. CDR3 residues: CASSPAVLTGMNTEAFF. In DNA form, the CDR3 reads TGTGCCAGCTCACCAGCAGTTCTGACAGGGATGAACACTGAAGCTTTCTTT.

The chain carries TRBV11-3 and TRBJ2-5, with TRBD1 as a possible D gene (6 bases). This CDR3 is 14 amino acids long. Trimming left V 5 bases short and J 5 bases short, with 15 bases between. Germline values: CDR1 SGHNT, CDR2 YENEEA. CDR3 protein: CASSPAGAGETQYF. CDR3 in DNA: TGTGCCAGCAGCCCAGCAGGGGCCGGGGAGACCCAGTACTTC.

This sequence joins TRBV9 and TRBJ1-3, with unresolved D. Germline CDR1 and CDR2: SGDLS and YYNGEE. This CDR3 spans 14 amino acids. The V gene lost 3 bases and the J gene lost 0 bases, with 7 bases spanning the gap. The CDR3 region is CASSATTSGNTIYF. DNA for the CDR3: TGTGCCAGCAGCGCAACAACCTCTGGAAACACCATATATTTT.

The genes are TRBV5-1 and TRBJ2-2, with D tentatively TRBD1 or TRBD2 (5 bases each). Trimming stripped 3 bases from V and 7 bases from J, with 13 bases between. Germline CDR1 is SGHRS and CDR2 is YFSETQ. CDR3 length: 14 residues. This CDR3 reads CASSSLGEHGELFF. For the CDR3, the DNA is TGCGCCAGCAGCTCATTAGGGGAGCACGGGGAGCTGTTTTTT.

The chain joins TRBV18 to TRBJ1-6, with 8 bases aligning to TRBD1. This CDR3 comprises 15 residues. The germline V gene has CDR1 KGHSH and CDR2 LQKENI. Trimming at V came to 0 bases and at J to 6 bases, leaving 1 base not matched to a gene. The CDR3 protein is CASSPPDRANSPLHF. CDR3 bases: TGTGCCAGCTCACCACCGGACAGGGCTAATTCACCCCTCCACTTT.

V gene TRBV2 combines with J gene TRBJ1-3; 7 nucleotides agree with TRBD1. The germline V gene has CDR1 SNHLY and CDR2 FYNNEI. The CDR3 length is 14 residues. Trimming took 6 bases from V and 4 from J; bases not matched to a gene: 6. As DNA, the CDR3 is TGTGCCAGCAGCCGGGACAGAAGCGGAAACACCATATATTTT. The encoded protein is CASSRDRSGNTIYF.

This clone was found once. The genes are TRBV7-2 and TRBJ1-2; the match to TRBD1 covers 7 bases. V gave up 1 base and J gave up 7 bases; unmatched junction bases: 9. Germline-derived CDR1 and CDR2 are SGHTA and FQGNSA. The CDR3 consists of 15 residues. The CDR3 reads CASSLEWDRDGGYTF. CDR3 in DNA: TGTGCCAGCAGCTTAGAGTGGGACAGAGATGGTGGCTACACCTTC.

The gene calls are TRBV4-2 and TRBJ2-7; 8 positions agree with TRBD2. Trimming at V came to 0 bases and at J to 4 bases, leaving 5 bases not matched to a gene. Germline V gene lookup returns CDR1 LGHNA and CDR2 YNFKEQ. There are 15 residues in the CDR3. CDR3 bases: TGTGCCAGCAGCCAAGAGCTAGCGGGTACATACGAGCAGTACTTC. Its protein is CASSQELAGTYEQYF.

The genes are TRBV6-2 or TRBV6-3 and TRBJ2-7; TRBD2 matches 13 bases. Germline CDR1 MNHEY, CDR2 SVGEGT. J gave up 5 bases and V 6 bases, and 13 bases lay outside the gene matches. The CDR3 extends over 17 amino acids. The CDR3 nucleotides read TGTGCCAGCAGCTCTACTAGCGGGAGGGCCGGGAGTAACGAGCAGTACTTC. Its protein product is CASSSTSGRAGSNEQYF.

V gene TRBV28 combines with J gene TRBJ1-1; tentative D call: TRBD1 (6 bases). The CDR3 covers 12 residues. The germline V and J ends were trimmed by 7 bases and 10 bases, with 16 bases remaining between them. Germline V CDR1 and CDR2: MDHEN, SYDVKM. The CDR3 is CASTPNRVSAFF. The CDR3 bases are TGTGCCAGCACCCCGAACAGGGTGTCAGCTTTCTTT.

CDR3 nucleotide sequence: TGTGCCAGCAACGGGGGGGCCTACAATGAGCAGTTCTTC. Protein product: CASNGGAYNEQFF. The V call is TRBV7-2, the J call TRBJ2-1; 8 bases map to TRBD2. This CDR3 region has 13 residues. V lost 7 bases and J lost 2; bases outside the gene matches: 1. Per the germline V gene, CDR1 is SGHTA and CDR2 is FQGNSA.

The genes are TRBV12-3 or TRBV12-4 and TRBJ1-6; D is undetermined. With 1 base removed from V and 9 bases from J, the gap between germline ends came to 4 bases. This CDR3 comprises 12 residues. CDR3 loop: CASSLVGSPLHF. In DNA form, the CDR3 reads TGTGCCAGCAGTTTAGTCGGTTCACCCCTCCACTTT.

The J gene is TRBJ1-1, the V gene TRBV12-3 or TRBV12-4; D is unresolved. V shed 4 bases and J shed 6 bases, with 12 bases lying between them. This CDR3 has 13 amino acids. The CDR3 region has the DNA TGTGCCAGCAGTTCATCAGCCGCCCCTGAAGCTTTCTTT. It specifies CASSSSAAPEAFF.